The 7 T cell receptor beta chains below all came from one sample that was sequenced in a study of CD8+ T cells in alopecia areata. It was cDNA, reverse transcribed from extracted RNA, that served as the sequencing template. TCRdb's table, derived via immunoSEQ multiplex PCR, lists solely in-frame clones and lacks some. There are more than 9,500 clones in the sample; 56% occur only once, and 13% lies in the top ten. Both peripheral blood and punch biopsies of lesional scalp skin were obtained from patients who had alopecia areata. Sequenced: skin. The source of these receptors is a human donor with alopecia areata.

J is TRBJ2-1 and V is TRBV5-4, with TRBD1 matching 7 bases. V was clipped by 5 bases and J by 8 bases; unmatched bases: 7. Germline lookup yields CDR1 SGHNT and CDR2 YYREEE (reference sequence). The CDR3 extends over 13 amino acids. This CDR3 is CASRVTQGDEQFF. The CDR3 DNA reads as TGTGCCAGCAGGGTAACCCAGGGGGATGAGCAGTTCTTC.

The rearrangement links TRBV11-3 to TRBJ2-3; TRBD1 matches at 11 bases. Germline trimming cut 0 bases from V and 5 bases from J; bases unmatched to any gene: 1. The CDR3 is 15 residues long. Germline V gene sequence: CDR1 SGHNT, CDR2 YENEEA. DNA of the CDR3: TGTGCCAGCAGCTTAGATGGGACAGGGGGAGATACGCAGTATTTT. It is translated as CASSLDGTGGDTQYF.

This clone was counted only a few times. V gene TRBV30 combines with J gene TRBJ2-2, with D possibly called TRBD1 or TRBD2 (6 bases each). This CDR3 region has 14 residues. Germline V lookup: CDR1 GTSNPN, CDR2 SVGIG (reference sequence). CDR3 loop: CARRGITNTGELFF. CDR3 sequence (DNA): TGTGCGAGGAGGGGGATTACGAACACCGGGGAGCTGTTTTTT.

The rearrangement uses TRBV30 and TRBJ1-2; D might be TRBD1 (6 bases). CDR3 length: 11 residues. V lost 5 bases, J lost 7 bases, and 11 bases lay in between. Germline V gene sequence: CDR1 GTSNPN, CDR2 SVGIG (reference sequence). CDR3 DNA: TGTGCCTGGGATGGGACAAGTGGCTACACCTTC. It is translated as CAWDGTSGYTF.

This clone was recorded only once. The chain couples TRBV7-9 to TRBJ2-3, with D perhaps TRBD1 (6 bases). This CDR3 has 17 amino acids. Trimming took 1 base from V and 0 from J, leaving 14 bases between them. CDR1 and CDR2 from the germline V gene are SEHNR and FQNEAQ (reference sequence). CDR3: CASSLDPAGTSTDTQYF. CDR3 sequence (DNA): TGTGCCAGCAGCTTAGATCCGGCAGGGACAAGCACAGATACGCAGTATTTT.

V usage is TRBV30 and J usage is TRBJ1-4; D gene unclear. Deletions cut 1 base from V and 2 bases from J, with 11 bases between. The germline V gene encodes CDR1 GTSNPN and CDR2 SVGIG (reference sequence). There are 15 residues in the CDR3. The CDR3 region is CAWSAPEGTNEKLFF. CDR3 bases: TGTGCCTGGAGTGCCCCAGAAGGGACTAATGAAAAACTGTTTTTT.

The chain carries TRBV9 and TRBJ2-7; no definite D call. CDR1 and CDR2 (germline): SGDLS, YYNGEE. The CDR3 contains 14 residues. Trimming cost V 0 bases and J 1 base, with 8 bases left between them. The CDR3 region has the DNA TGTGCCAGCAGCGTAGACGGCCGGTCCTACGAGCAGTACTTC. Amino acids: CASSVDGRSYEQYF.